The next 25 T cell receptor beta chains were all read from a single sample in a study of T cell responses to AZD1222 COVID-19 vaccine. Profiled with immunoSEQ multiplex PCR; TCRdb holds only in-frame clones, not every one. The sample consists of around 200,000 clones, more than 80% of them appearing once. This specimen consisted of peripheral blood, obtained on day 0 of AZD1222 vaccination. The receptors derive from an adult in good health.

The CDR3 sequence: CASKMVRGGNQPQHF. DNA of the CDR3: TGTGCCAGTAAAATGGTCAGGGGAGGCAATCAGCCCCAGCATTTT. The genes are TRBV19 and TRBJ1-5; maybe TRBD1 (6 bases). Germline V gives CDR1 LNHDA, CDR2 SQIVND (reference sequence). V dropped 7 bases and J dropped 2 bases, with 15 bases sitting between them. The CDR3 length is 15 residues.

The genes are TRBV29-1 and TRBJ1-1; 8 positions agree with TRBD1. CDR1 is SQVTM and CDR2 is ANQGSEA in the germline V gene. Trimming took 4 bases from V and 1 from J; bases not matched to a gene: 8. The length of the CDR3 is 15 residues. CDR3 DNA: TGCAGCGTTGTGGAACAGGGGGAAGGGAACACTGAAGCTTTCTTT. It translates to CSVVEQGEGNTEAFF.

The chain carries TRBV2 and TRBJ1-5; 7 nucleotides line up with TRBD1. With V trimmed by 6 bases and J by 6 bases, 8 bases remained unmatched. The CDR3 totals 14 residues. Per germline, CDR1 SNHLY and CDR2 FYNNEI. The DNA for the CDR3 is TGTGCCAGCAGGCAGGGGGAAGGCAGTCAGCCCCAGCATTTT. Amino acids: CASRQGEGSQPQHF.

The chain couples TRBV7-9 to TRBJ1-2; TRBD1 is a possible D gene (6 bases). This CDR3 is 14 amino acids long. Germline V gene data show CDR1 as SEHNR and CDR2 as FQNEAQ (reference sequence). V lost 2 bases, J lost 14 bases, and 21 bases lay in between. CDR3 DNA: TGTGCCAGCAGCTTAAGCCAGGGGCCACTTCAGGGGACCTTC. This sequence encodes CASSLSQGPLQGTF.

The V gene is TRBV6-5, the J gene TRBJ1-3; D uncertain. Trimming shortened V by 8 bases and J by 0 bases, and 11 bases separated the two germline ends. CDR3 length: 14 amino acids. CDR1 and CDR2 (germline): MNHEY, SVGAGI. CDR3 bases: TGTGCCAGCTCCTCGTTGAGCTCTGGAAACACCATATATTTT. Amino acids: CASSSLSSGNTIYF.

This clone was observed a few times. The gene calls are TRBV6-1 and TRBJ2-2; 7 bases match TRBD1. The V gene end was trimmed by 1 base and the J gene end by 3 bases; junction bases not matched to a gene: 5. The CDR3 extends over 16 amino acids. The germline gives CDR1 MNHNS, CDR2 SASEGT. This CDR3 reads CASSEDYRGDTGELFF. The CDR3 DNA reads TGTGCCAGCAGTGAAGATTACAGGGGAGACACCGGGGAGCTGTTTTTT.

The rearrangement uses TRBV7-8 and TRBJ2-3; tentatively, D is TRBD2 (5 bases). The CDR3 contains 15 residues. Germline values: CDR1 SGHVS, CDR2 FQNEAQ. V was shortened by 1 base and J by 0 bases, with 8 bases between the two germline ends. Here the CDR3 reads CASSLVRGSTDTQYF. The CDR3 DNA is TGTGCCAGCAGCTTAGTTCGGGGTAGCACAGATACGCAGTATTTT. The full variable domain, rest sourced from reference TRBV7-8 and TRBJ2-3, is GAGVSQSPRYKVAKRGQDVALRCDPISGHVSLFWYQQALGQGPEFLTYFQNEAQLDKSGLPSDRFFAERPEGSVSTLKIQRTQQEDSAVYLCASSLVRGSTDTQYFGPGTRLTVL.

This sequence joins TRBV5-1 and TRBJ1-1; D remains ambiguous. Between the trimmed V and J ends, which lost 0 bases and 1 base, there was a span of 1 base. The CDR3 sequence is 12 residues long. Germline values: CDR1 SGHRS, CDR2 YFSETQ. Here the CDR3 DNA reads TGCGCCAGCAGCTTGGCGAACACTGAAGCTTTCTTT. It yields the protein CASSLANTEAFF.

The V and J genes are TRBV6-2 or TRBV6-3 and TRBJ2-7; 8 bases are shared with TRBD1. The CDR3 runs to 15 residues. Germline V gene data show CDR1 as MNHEY and CDR2 as SVGEGT. Trimming cost V 2 bases and J 0 bases; bases outside gene matches: 3. The CDR3 is CASSYEGTGSYEQYF. CDR3 in DNA: TGTGCCAGCAGTTACGAGGGGACAGGCTCCTACGAGCAGTACTTC.

The chain joins TRBV12-3 or TRBV12-4 to TRBJ1-2, with a possible D match to TRBD1 (5 bases). Trimming removed 5 bases at V and 4 bases at J, with 11 bases between. This CDR3 has 13 residues. The chain's CDR3 is CASSLGRIYGYTF. The CDR3 DNA is TGTGCCAGCAGTCTGGGACGAATCTATGGCTACACCTTC.

V gene TRBV6-5 combines with J gene TRBJ1-3, with TRBD1 as a possible D gene (5 bases). The germline CDR1 and CDR2 sequences are MNHEY and SVGAGI. V dropped 8 bases and J dropped 4 bases, with 18 bases sitting between them. The CDR3 has 15 amino acids. The CDR3 DNA sequence: TGTGCCAGCCACAGGCGAGGGGCTGGAGGAAACACCATATATTTT. Translation: CASHRRGAGGNTIYF.

The rearrangement uses TRBV19 and TRBJ1-2; D is ambiguous. V lost 1 base and J 4 bases, leaving 10 bases between the germline ends. CDR3 length: 14 residues. CDR1 is LNHDA, CDR2 SQIVND, per germline (reference sequence). CDR3 DNA sequence: TGTGCCAGTAGTATAGGGCCGGAGGTCTATGGCTACACCTTC. The encoded protein is CASSIGPEVYGYTF.

This clone has a single count. The rearrangement uses TRBV7-5 and TRBJ2-7; the listed D gene, TRBD2, was not tested against the DNA. TRBV7-5 is marked as a pseudogene. The CDR3 is 14 amino acids. CDR3 DNA: TGTGTCAGAACCACCGGAGAGTGGCGGTTCGAGCAGTACTTC. The encoded protein is CVRTTGEWRFEQYF.

V gene TRBV6-5 combines with J gene TRBJ2-1, with D hard to call. The V end was cut by 7 bases, the J end by 2 bases, with 15 bases between. The CDR3 has 15 residues. CDR1 and CDR2 from the germline V gene are MNHEY and SVGAGI. The CDR3 nucleotides are TGTGCCAGCAATCTAGATAGTGGACCCTACAATGAGCAGTTCTTC. It specifies CASNLDSGPYNEQFF.

The V and J genes are TRBV6-5 and TRBJ1-1; D unresolved. Germline CDR1 MNHEY, CDR2 SVGAGI. With 6 bases removed from V and 3 bases from J, the gap between germline ends came to 11 bases. This CDR3 is 13 amino acids long. Written as DNA, the CDR3 is TGTGCCAGCAGCTTTCGGGAGGACACTGAAGCTTTCTTT. This translates into CASSFREDTEAFF.

The genes are TRBV19 and TRBJ2-1, with 8 bases that match TRBD1. After removal of 3 bases from V and 6 bases from J, the junction contained 7 bases not matched to a gene. Germline V gene sequence: CDR1 LNHDA, CDR2 SQIVND (reference sequence). The length of the CDR3 is 15 residues. The CDR3 sequence: CASSMTGAVGNEQFF. In DNA, the CDR3 is TGTGCCAGTAGTATGACAGGGGCCGTTGGCAATGAGCAGTTCTTC. Filled out from reference TRBV19 and TRBJ2-1, the complete variable domain reads DGGITQSPKYLFRKEGQNVTLSCEQNLNHDAMYWYRQDPGQGLRLIYYSQIVNDFQKGDIAEGYSVSREKKESFPLTVTSAQKNPTAFYLCASSMTGAVGNEQFFGPGTRLTVL.

The V and J genes are TRBV18 and TRBJ1-1; 8 positions match TRBD1. The V and J ends lost 3 bases and 4 bases, in that order; junction bases with no gene match: 4. The germline V gene encodes CDR1 KGHSH and CDR2 LQKENI. This CDR3 contains 14 residues. The CDR3 nucleotides read TGTGCCAGCTCACCGACAGGGGAGGGCACTGAAGCTTTCTTT. Translation: CASSPTGEGTEAFF.

V usage is TRBV5-1 and J usage is TRBJ1-1; D is ambiguous. The V end lost 0 bases, the J end lost 2 bases, and 14 bases lay between the germline ends. Germline CDR1 reads SGHRS; CDR2 reads YFSETQ. CDR3 length equals 16 residues. The CDR3 is CASSLEEADLNTEAFF. The CDR3 DNA sequence: TGCGCCAGCAGCTTGGAGGAGGCCGACCTTAACACTGAAGCTTTCTTT.

V is TRBV2 and J is TRBJ1-2, with D possibly being TRBD1 (6 bases). Trimming cost V 10 bases and J 8 bases, with 14 bases left between them. Germline CDR1 reads SNHLY; CDR2 reads FYNNEI. This CDR3 comprises 11 residues. CDR3 sequence (DNA): TGTGCCACTTCGGACAGAGCCGGCTACACCTTC. Translated: CATSDRAGYTF.

V is TRBV7-6 and J is TRBJ1-5; possible D gene TRBD1, 6 bases. Germline V CDR1 and CDR2: SGHVS, FNYEAQ. The CDR3 consists of 16 residues. Deletions cut 5 bases from V and 6 bases from J, with 20 bases between. Written as DNA, the CDR3 is TGTGCCAGCAGCCCCCGAGACGGACAGTCGAGTCAGCCCCAGCATTTT. Translating it yields CASSPRDGQSSQPQHF.

The chain couples TRBV29-1 to TRBJ2-3; TRBD2 matches 7 bases. Germline lookup yields CDR1 SQVTM and CDR2 ANQGSEA. J was trimmed by 5 bases and V by 1 base; bases with no gene match: 3. The CDR3 runs to 13 residues. CDR3 DNA sequence: TGCAGCGTTGAAGCGGGGGGTCGAGATACGCAGTATTTT. This gives the protein CSVEAGGRDTQYF.

V is TRBV7-2 and J is TRBJ2-5; TRBD1 agrees at 8 bases. With V trimmed by 8 bases and J by 4 bases, 9 bases remained unmatched. CDR1 and CDR2 (germline): SGHTA, FQGNSA. The length of the CDR3 is 14 residues. CDR3 bases: TGTGCCAGCGTCTTAGGGACAGGCGGAGAGACCCAGTACTTC. Encoded protein: CASVLGTGGETQYF.

V usage is TRBV27 and J usage is TRBJ1-1; D gene unclear. V was pared by 3 bases and J by 1 base, with 6 bases between. The length of the CDR3 is 13 residues. The germline gives CDR1 MNHEY, CDR2 SMNVEV (reference sequence). DNA for the CDR3: TGTGCCAGCAGTTTTAACAGGAACACTGAAGCTTTCTTT. It specifies CASSFNRNTEAFF.

The gene calls are TRBV6-2 or TRBV6-3 and TRBJ2-7; weak D call: TRBD1 (5 bases). The CDR3 has 16 residues. The V end lost 2 bases, the J end lost 7 bases, and 21 bases lay between the germline ends. Germline-derived CDR1 and CDR2 are MNHEY and SVGEGT. The DNA of the CDR3 is TGTGCCAGCAGTTACGAGCCCGGACATACCTCGGTGGAGCAGTACTTC. It yields the protein CASSYEPGHTSVEQYF.

This clone was seen only once. The V and J genes are TRBV7-9 and TRBJ2-3, with a weak D call TRBD1 (5 bases). The CDR3 consists of 15 residues. Germline CDR1 is SEHNR and CDR2 is FQNEAQ (reference sequence). The V and J ends lost 1 base and 6 bases respectively, with 14 bases between them. The CDR3 spells CASSLGPARVDTQYF. The CDR3 DNA reads TGTGCCAGCAGCTTAGGTCCGGCCAGGGTGGATACGCAGTATTTT.